A selection of T cell receptor beta chains follows, all from one sample in a study of T cell responses to AZD1222 COVID-19 vaccine. TCRdb's table, derived via immunoSEQ multiplex PCR, lists solely in-frame clones and lacks some. The repertoire consists of fewer than 200,000 clones, with roughly nine tenths occurring once and the leading ten covering 1.9%. The specimen was peripheral blood, collected on day 0 of AZD1222 vaccination. The source of these receptors is an adult in good health. Both conserved end residues are part of each CDR3. A D gene is named only where the DNA matches it firmly. Some rows have no size entry. The others give once, few or many, or a class for an expanded clone.

TRBV6-5	.	TRBJ2-1	.	CASRKDSYNEQFF
TRBV5-6	once	TRBJ1-1	.	CASSLPGGTEAFF
TRBV4-1	.	TRBJ1-1	.	CASTSLTKAVNTEAFF
TRBV5-5	.	TRBJ2-7	.	CASSLGYEQYF
TRBV25-1	.	TRBJ1-1	TRBD1	CASSEGDRIQTEAFF
TRBV19	.	TRBJ1-1	.	CASSGQVNTEAFF
TRBV12-3/TRBV12-4	.	TRBJ1-3	.	CASSFFTGNTIYF
TRBV7-7	few	TRBJ1-1	TRBD1	CASSLGTGFEAFF
TRBV2	.	TRBJ1-2	.	CASGEQLSPYGYTF
TRBV12-3/TRBV12-4	.	TRBJ1-2	.	CASSPGFYGYTF
TRBV10-1	.	TRBJ1-6	.	CASSEADRGYPLHF
TRBV5-6	.	TRBJ2-2	TRBD2	CASSFYRGLAGVGELFF
TRBV7-2	once	TRBJ2-1	.	CASSLVARRNEQFF
TRBV7-2	.	TRBJ1-5	TRBD1	CASSLLGGQEFSQPQHF
TRBV18	.	TRBJ2-7	.	CASSPGPLYEQYF
TRBV30	.	TRBJ2-3	.	CAWAQSTDTQYF
TRBV9	.	TRBJ1-2	TRBD1	CASSEHRQGGYGYTF
TRBV5-1	.	TRBJ2-7	.	CASGGSSVYEQYF
TRBV11-2	.	TRBJ2-1	TRBD1	CASSLGVQGDEQFF
TRBV7-9	.	TRBJ1-6	.	CASSSQDYNSPLHF
TRBV2	.	TRBJ1-5	.	CASSDWGKGNQNQPQHF
TRBV6-5	.	TRBJ2-7	TRBD1	CASSSKTRTGNNEQYF
TRBV6-6	.	TRBJ2-1	TRBD2	CASRPTSGGYYNEQFF
TRBV30	few	TRBJ1-1	.	CACDRARPKRAFF
TRBV12-5	.	TRBJ2-1	TRBD2	CASGLVLSGGANEQFF
TRBV7-9	.	TRBJ1-1	TRBD1	CASSPGQGSFF
TRBV4-2	many	TRBJ1-1	.	CASSQAGGRDEAFF
TRBV7-2	.	TRBJ1-4	.	CASSLLGEKLFF